This T cell receptor (beta chain) was observed in a study of cytomegalovirus exposure and HLA in healthy donors. PCR primers comprised 60 Vbeta and 13 Jbeta primers. TCRdb's table, derived via immunoSEQ multiplex PCR, lists solely in-frame clones and lacks some. Of about 160,000 clones in the sample, roughly 78% were seen once. This CDR3 contains 13 residues. J lost 1 base, V lost 4 bases, and 1 base had no gene match. The germline V gene encodes CDR1 SGHTA and CDR2 FQGNSA. J is TRBJ2-7 and V is TRBV7-2; 7 bases match TRBD2. The sequencing input was PBMCs. The receptor was derived from a man aged 40-50 years in good health and CMV-seronegative. Written as DNA, the CDR3 is TGTGCCAGCAGCTGGACTAGTTCCTACGAGCAGTACTTC. This codes for CASSWTSSYEQYF.